This TCR beta chain was identified in a study of blood T cell repertoires in COVID-19. Generated by immunoSEQ multiplex PCR, the TCRdb table keeps only in-frame clones and is missing some. The sample has fewer than 85,000 clones, around 85% seen once; the top ten hold 4.5% to 5.5%. The TCR was taken from a man aged 80 or over with acute or convalescent COVID-19. The sample consisted of peripheral blood.

The chain's CDR3 is CATSSPQGDPWEQYF. The CDR3 nucleotides read TGTGCCACCAGCAGCCCCCAGGGGGATCCTTGGGAGCAGTACTTC. The rearrangement uses TRBV24-1 and TRBJ2-7; 7 bases are shared with TRBD1. The CDR3 length is 15 residues. Per germline, CDR1 KGHDR and CDR2 SFDVKD. V shed 7 bases and J 7 bases; nucleotides not matched to a gene: 15.